This paragraph reports one TCR beta chain. A read error may produce the germline difference seen at one junction end. Using a J-beta primer mix together with a sample-barcoded 5' primer, a second PCR was run for roughly 7 to 11 cycles. MiXCR, run by TCRdb on the 5' RACE reads, gives a single entry per CDR3 protein. This sample has 1.6 million or so distinct CDR3 sequences, with about 35% found just once. Germline CDR1 and CDR2: MDHEN and SYDVKM. The CDR3 is 15 amino acids. These data come from a study of blood T cells in healthy people across ages. The receptor was isolated from a woman aged 25-40 years in good health. This rearrangement joins TRBV28 to TRBJ2-5; 7 bases agree with TRBD1. The specimen sequenced was blood. CDR3 coding DNA: TGTGCCTGCAGTTTGGGGCCAGGGGGACAAGAGACCCAGTACTTC. Residues: CACSLGPGGQETQYF.